The clone carrying this T cell receptor beta chain was seen repeatedly, ten times or more. The CDR3 runs 15 residues. Germline-derived CDR1 and CDR2 are KGHSH and LQKENI. With 1 base removed from V and 5 bases from J, the gap between germline ends came to 14 bases. This entry belongs to a study of T cells in Graves' hyperthyroidism and ophthalmopathy. The authors obtained PBMCs from over 8 ml of fresh peripheral blood. Amplified TCR beta CDR3 regions derived from RNA transcripts. The HTBI primer set was used in a first-round RT-PCR of the TCR CDR3. MiXCR, applied by TCRdb to the multiplex PCR reads, yields one record per CDR3 protein. This table has about 290,000 distinct CDR3 sequences, over 15% appearing once.

The rearrangement links TRBV18 to TRBJ2-5; D is unclear. The sample consisted of blood. The TCR sequence derives from a woman in her sixties with Graves' ophthalmopathy. DNA of the CDR3: TGTGCCAGCTCACCACGGCAGCAGTCCGCCGAGACCCAGTACTTC. The encoded protein is CASSPRQQSAETQYF. Full variable domain (remainder filled in from reference TRBV18 and TRBJ2-5): NAGVMQNPRHLVRRRGQEARLRCSPMKGHSHVYWYRQLPEEGLKFMVYLQKENIIDESGMPKERFSAEFPKEGPSILRIQQVVRGDSAAYFCASSPRQQSAETQYFGPGTRLLVL.